Listed here are 8 T cell receptor beta chains from one sample, sequenced in a study of cytomegalovirus exposure and HLA in healthy donors. Vbeta (60) and Jbeta (13) primers were used in the PCR. Profiled with immunoSEQ multiplex PCR; TCRdb holds only in-frame clones, not every one. The sample has some 70,000 clones; approximately 70% are singletons. What was sequenced was PBMCs. These receptors all stem from a male donor in good health and CMV-seropositive.

The rearrangement joins TRBV7-6 to TRBJ2-7; the match to TRBD2 covers 8 bases. This CDR3 spans 15 amino acids. V trimming: 1 base; J trimming: 2 bases; junction bases outside the gene matches: 4. The germline gives CDR1 SGHVS, CDR2 FNYEAQ. For the CDR3, the DNA is TGTGCCAGCAGCTTAGTTGCGGGGGGAACCTACGAGCAGTACTTC. Translating it yields CASSLVAGGTYEQYF.

This clone has just one count. The V call is TRBV6-1, the J call TRBJ2-7, with D maybe TRBD2 (5 bases). Trimming shortened V by 8 bases and J by 2 bases, and 10 bases separated the two germline ends. CDR3 length: 12 amino acids. The germline CDR1 and CDR2 sequences are MNHNS and SASEGT. The CDR3 DNA reads as TGTGCCAGCTCGGTCGGGACCTACGAGCAGTACTTC. This gives the protein CASSVGTYEQYF.

V and J are TRBV11-2 and TRBJ2-2, with D tentatively TRBD2 (5 bases). Trimming pared 5 bases from V and 5 bases from J, leaving 9 bases between. The CDR3 totals 13 residues. Germline CDR1 and CDR2: SGHAT and FQNNGV. The CDR3 DNA sequence: TGTGCCAGCAGCCAGATAGCGACCGGGGAGCTGTTTTTT. Translated: CASSQIATGELFF.

This clone has just a few counts. The chain links TRBV10-3 to TRBJ1-1; 7 bases match TRBD1. This CDR3 has 13 residues. Looked up from germline, CDR1 is ENHRY and CDR2 is SYGVKD. Trimming at V came to 10 bases and at J to 2 bases, leaving 7 bases not matched to a gene. The CDR3 loop reads CATQGQLNTEAFF. DNA for the CDR3: TGTGCCACACAGGGACAGCTCAACACTGAAGCTTTCTTT.

This chain links TRBV27 with TRBJ2-1; possibly TRBD2 for D (5 bases). Trimming took 5 bases from V and 5 from J, leaving 10 bases between them. The CDR3 spans 13 residues. In germline, CDR1 is MNHEY, CDR2 SMNVEV (reference sequence). The CDR3 here is CASSPLAHNEQFF. The CDR3 coding sequence is TGTGCCAGCAGTCCTCTAGCCCACAATGAGCAGTTCTTC.

J is TRBJ2-3 and V is TRBV5-8, with 15 bases lining up with TRBD2. The CDR3 contains 18 residues. The V and J ends lost 4 bases and 2 bases, in that order; junction bases with no gene match: 8. Germline-derived CDR1 and CDR2 are SGHTS and YDEGEE. The CDR3 DNA reads TGTGCCAGCAGCAGACGAGGGACTAGCGGGGGGTTCACAGATACGCAGTATTTT. Translating it yields CASSRRGTSGGFTDTQYF.

The J gene is TRBJ1-3, the V gene TRBV5-4, with D hard to call. This CDR3 has 14 amino acids. Trimming cost V 1 base and J 1 base, with 6 bases left between them. Germline V gives CDR1 SGHNT, CDR2 YYREEE (reference sequence). In DNA form, the CDR3 reads TGTGCCAGCAGCTTGTTATCGTCTGGAAACACCATATATTTT. Translated: CASSLLSSGNTIYF.

The chain recombines TRBV10-1 with TRBJ2-1, with 9 bases fitting TRBD1. Germline-derived CDR1 and CDR2 are WNHNN and SYGVQD (reference sequence). Unmatched junction bases numbered 18, after V lost 6 bases and J lost 0 bases. This CDR3 spans 20 amino acids. The CDR3 reads CASRKGTGRTVGSSYNEQFF. The CDR3 bases are TGCGCCAGCAGGAAGGGGACAGGGAGAACAGTAGGCAGCTCCTACAATGAGCAGTTCTTC.